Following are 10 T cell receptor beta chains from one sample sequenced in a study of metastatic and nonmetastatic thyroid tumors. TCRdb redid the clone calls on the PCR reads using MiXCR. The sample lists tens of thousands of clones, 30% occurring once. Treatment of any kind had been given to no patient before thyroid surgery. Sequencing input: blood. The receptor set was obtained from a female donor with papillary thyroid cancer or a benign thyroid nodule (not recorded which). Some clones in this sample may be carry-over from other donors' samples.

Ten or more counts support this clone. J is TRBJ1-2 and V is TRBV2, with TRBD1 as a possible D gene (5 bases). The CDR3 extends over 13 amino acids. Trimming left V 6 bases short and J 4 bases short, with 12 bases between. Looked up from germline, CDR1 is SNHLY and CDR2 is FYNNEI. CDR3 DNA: TGTGCCAGCAGCGAGACAGTAGCCTATGGCTACACCTTC. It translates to CASSETVAYGYTF.

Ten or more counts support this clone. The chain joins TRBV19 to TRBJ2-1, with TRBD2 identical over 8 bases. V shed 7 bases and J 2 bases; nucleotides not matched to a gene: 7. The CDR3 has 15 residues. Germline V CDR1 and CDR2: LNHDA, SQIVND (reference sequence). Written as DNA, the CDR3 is TGTGCCAGTACCCCCCGCGGGAGGACCTACAATGAGCAGTTCTTC. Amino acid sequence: CASTPRGRTYNEQFF.

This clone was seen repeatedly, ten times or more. CDR3 residues: CASSQDLAGVETQYF. The CDR3 region has the DNA TGTGCCAGCAGCCAAGACTTAGCGGGAGTTGAGACCCAGTACTTC. The chain recombines TRBV3-1 with TRBJ2-5; 9 bases are shared with TRBD2. The CDR3 totals 15 residues. The V gene end was trimmed by 0 bases and the J gene end by 5 bases; junction bases not matched to a gene: 4. Germline values: CDR1 LGHDT, CDR2 YNNKEL (reference sequence).

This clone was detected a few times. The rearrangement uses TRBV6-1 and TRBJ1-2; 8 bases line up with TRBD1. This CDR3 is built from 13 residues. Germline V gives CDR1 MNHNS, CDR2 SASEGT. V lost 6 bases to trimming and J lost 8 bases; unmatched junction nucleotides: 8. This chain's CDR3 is CASREDRVQGYTF. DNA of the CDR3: TGTGCCAGCAGGGAGGACAGGGTACAGGGCTACACCTTC.

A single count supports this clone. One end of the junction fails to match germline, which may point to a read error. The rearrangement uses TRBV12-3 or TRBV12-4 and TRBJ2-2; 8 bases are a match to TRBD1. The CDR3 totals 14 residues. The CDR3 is CASSSRGRNWELFF. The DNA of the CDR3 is TGTGCCAGCAGCAGCAGGGGGCGAAACTGGGAGCTGTTTTTC.

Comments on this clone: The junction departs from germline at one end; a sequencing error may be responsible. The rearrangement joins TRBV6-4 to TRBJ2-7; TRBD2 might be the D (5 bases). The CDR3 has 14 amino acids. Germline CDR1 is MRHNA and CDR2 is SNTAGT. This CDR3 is CASSEGPDSYVQYF. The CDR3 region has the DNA TGTGCGAGCAGTGAGGGTCCCGACTCCTACGTGCAGTACTTC.

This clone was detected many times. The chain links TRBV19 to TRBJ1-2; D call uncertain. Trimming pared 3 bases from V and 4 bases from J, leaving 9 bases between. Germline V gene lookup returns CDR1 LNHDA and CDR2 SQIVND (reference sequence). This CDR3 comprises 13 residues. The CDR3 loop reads CASSIQESYGYTF. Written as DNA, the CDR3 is TGTGCCAGTAGTATTCAGGAAAGCTATGGCTACACCTTC. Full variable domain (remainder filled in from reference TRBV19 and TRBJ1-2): DGGITQSPKYLFRKEGQNVTLSCEQNLNHDAMYWYRQDPGQGLRLIYYSQIVNDFQKGDIAEGYSVSREKKESFPLTVTSAQKNPTAFYLCASSIQESYGYTFGSGTRLTVV.

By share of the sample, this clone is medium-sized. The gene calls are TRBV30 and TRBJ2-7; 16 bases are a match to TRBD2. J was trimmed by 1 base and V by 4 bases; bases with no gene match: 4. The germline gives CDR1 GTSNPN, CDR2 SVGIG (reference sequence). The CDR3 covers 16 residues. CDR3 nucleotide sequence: TGTGCCTGGATGGGACTAGCGGGAGGGCGGTCCTACGAGCAGTACTTC. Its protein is CAWMGLAGGRSYEQYF.

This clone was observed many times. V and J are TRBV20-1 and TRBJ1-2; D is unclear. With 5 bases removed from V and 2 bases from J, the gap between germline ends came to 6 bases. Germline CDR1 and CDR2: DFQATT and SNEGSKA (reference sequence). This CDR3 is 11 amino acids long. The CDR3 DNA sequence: TGCAGTGCTCCCGCCAACTATGGCTACACCTTC. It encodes CSAPANYGYTF.

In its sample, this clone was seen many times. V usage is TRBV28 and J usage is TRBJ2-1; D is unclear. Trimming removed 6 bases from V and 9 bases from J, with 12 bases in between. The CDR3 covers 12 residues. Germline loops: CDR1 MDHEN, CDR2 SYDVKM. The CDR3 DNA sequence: TGTGCCAGCAGGACCCGGGTGGGTGAGCAGTTCTTC. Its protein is CASRTRVGEQFF.